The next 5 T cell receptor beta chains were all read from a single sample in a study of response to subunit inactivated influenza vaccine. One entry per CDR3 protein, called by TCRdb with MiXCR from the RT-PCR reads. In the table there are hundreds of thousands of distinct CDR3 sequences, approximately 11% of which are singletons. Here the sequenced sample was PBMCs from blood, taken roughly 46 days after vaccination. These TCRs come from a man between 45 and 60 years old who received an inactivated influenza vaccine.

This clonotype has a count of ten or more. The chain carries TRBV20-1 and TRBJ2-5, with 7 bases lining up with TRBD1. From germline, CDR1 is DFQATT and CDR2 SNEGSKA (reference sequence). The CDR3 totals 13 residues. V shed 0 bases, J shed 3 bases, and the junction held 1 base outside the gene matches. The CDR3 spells CSAREGQKETQYF. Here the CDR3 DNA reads TGCAGTGCTAGAGAGGGACAGAAAGAGACCCAGTACTTC.

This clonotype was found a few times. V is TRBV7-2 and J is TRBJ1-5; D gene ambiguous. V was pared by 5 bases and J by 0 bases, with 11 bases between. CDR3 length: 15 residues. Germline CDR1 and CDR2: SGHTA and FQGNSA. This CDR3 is CASSPRRNSNQPQHF. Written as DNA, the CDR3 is TGTGCCAGCAGCCCCCGCCGGAATAGCAATCAGCCCCAGCATTTT.

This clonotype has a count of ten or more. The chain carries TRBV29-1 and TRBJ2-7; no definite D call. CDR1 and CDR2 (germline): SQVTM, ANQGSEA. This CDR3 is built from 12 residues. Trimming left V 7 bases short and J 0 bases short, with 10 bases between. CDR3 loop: CSARDTSYEQYF. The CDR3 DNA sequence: TGCAGCGCCAGAGACACCTCCTACGAGCAGTACTTC.

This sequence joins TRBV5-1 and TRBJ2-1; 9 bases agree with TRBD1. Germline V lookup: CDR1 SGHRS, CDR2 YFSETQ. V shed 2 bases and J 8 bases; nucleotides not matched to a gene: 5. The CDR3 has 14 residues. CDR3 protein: CASSLRDRADEQFF. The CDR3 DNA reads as TGCGCCAGCAGCTTAAGGGACAGGGCCGATGAGCAGTTCTTC.

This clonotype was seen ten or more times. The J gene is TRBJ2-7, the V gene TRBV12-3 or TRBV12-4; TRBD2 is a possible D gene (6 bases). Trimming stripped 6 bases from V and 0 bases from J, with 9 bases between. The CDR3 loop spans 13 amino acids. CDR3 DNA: TGTGCCAGCAGGGGAGGCAGCTCCTACGAGCAGTACTTC. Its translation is CASRGGSSYEQYF.